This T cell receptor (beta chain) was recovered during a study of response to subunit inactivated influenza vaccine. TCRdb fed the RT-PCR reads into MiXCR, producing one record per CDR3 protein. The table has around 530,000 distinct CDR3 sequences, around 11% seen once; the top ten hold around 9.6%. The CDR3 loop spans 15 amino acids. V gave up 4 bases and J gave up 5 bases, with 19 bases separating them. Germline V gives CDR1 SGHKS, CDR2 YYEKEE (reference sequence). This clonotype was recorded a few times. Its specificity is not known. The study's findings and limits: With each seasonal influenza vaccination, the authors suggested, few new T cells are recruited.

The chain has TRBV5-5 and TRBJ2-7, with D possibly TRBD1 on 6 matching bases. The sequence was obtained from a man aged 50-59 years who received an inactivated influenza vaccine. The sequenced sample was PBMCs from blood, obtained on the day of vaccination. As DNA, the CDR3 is TGTGCCAGCAGCCTTACAGGGAACCCGCCCAACGAGCAGTACTTC. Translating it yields CASSLTGNPPNEQYF.